Below are 11 T cell receptor beta chains sequenced from a single sample in a study of blood T cell repertoires in COVID-19 (dated by TCRdb to about 2020). The library relied on the immunoSEQ multiplex PCR assay. TCRdb stores this immuneACCESS table with in-frame sequences only. Part of the clones is absent; in the studies checked, under half of the shortfall reflects unresolved V genes, and no reason is known for the rest. This sample comprises approximately 170,000 clones, about 80% of them detected only once. The top ten clones comprise about 11% of the sample. The specimen was peripheral blood. The receptors originated from a man in his 70s with active or convalescent COVID-19.

This sequence joins TRBV19 and TRBJ1-2; 7 bases are shared with TRBD1. The CDR3 totals 15 residues. CDR1 is LNHDA and CDR2 is SQIVND in the germline V gene (reference sequence). V shed 1 base, J shed 4 bases, and the junction held 6 bases outside the gene matches. CDR3 sequence: CASSIAPDRSYGYTF. DNA of the CDR3: TGTGCCAGTAGTATAGCCCCGGACAGGTCCTATGGCTACACCTTC.

In DNA form, the CDR3 reads TGTGCCAGCAGTGACTCGAACGGGTACGCTTTCTTT. Its protein product is CASSDSNGYAFF. The chain links TRBV6-4 to TRBJ1-1; D not resolved. The CDR3 is 12 amino acids. V lost 0 bases, J lost 11 bases, and 10 bases lay in between. Germline V CDR1 and CDR2: MRHNA, SNTAGT.

The sample holds one count of this clone. The chain links TRBV28 to TRBJ2-1; D is perhaps TRBD2 (5 bases). This CDR3 has 16 residues. Trimming pared 3 bases from V and 0 bases from J, leaving 12 bases between. Germline V CDR1 and CDR2: MDHEN, SYDVKM. The chain's CDR3 is CASSFMRAHSYNEQFF. Here the CDR3 DNA reads TGTGCCAGCAGTTTTATGCGGGCCCACTCCTACAATGAGCAGTTCTTC.

This clone has a single count. V and J are TRBV18 and TRBJ2-7, with a possible D match to TRBD1 (6 bases). Trimming left V 4 bases short and J 7 bases short, with 23 bases between. CDR1 and CDR2 from the germline V gene are KGHSH and LQKENI. The CDR3 contains 16 residues. This CDR3 reads CASSLRTDGALGEQYF. CDR3 nucleotide sequence: TGTGCCAGCTCACTCCGGACAGACGGGGCCCTTGGTGAGCAGTACTTC.

The chain is built from TRBV3-1 (or the pseudogene TRBV3-2) and TRBJ1-3, with TRBD1 matching over 8 bases. The CDR3 runs to 16 residues. V lost 5 bases and J lost 4; bases outside the gene matches: 10. CDR1 LGHDT and CDR2 YNNKEL come from the germline V gene (reference sequence). CDR3 protein: CASSSDRGLSGNTIYF. The CDR3 DNA reads as TGTGCCAGCAGCTCTGACAGGGGCCTCTCGGGAAACACCATATATTTT.

The genes are TRBV5-6 and TRBJ2-7; TRBD1 agrees at 10 bases. Germline V gene sequence: CDR1 SGHDT, CDR2 YYEEEE. V lost 4 bases, J lost 4 bases, and 5 bases stayed unmatched. The CDR3 loop spans 14 amino acids. In nucleotides, the CDR3 is TGTGCCAGCAGCCGACAGGGGGCAACGTACGAGCAGTACTTC. The encoded protein is CASSRQGATYEQYF.

The V call is TRBV6-5, the J call TRBJ2-7; D possibly corresponds to TRBD2 (6 bases). Trimming took off 6 bases at V and 4 bases at J, with 13 bases between the two ends. Germline V gene data show CDR1 as MNHEY and CDR2 as SVGAGI. The CDR3 runs 13 residues. This chain's CDR3 is CASRPPGLYEQYF. As DNA, the CDR3 is TGTGCCAGCAGACCACCGGGACTTTACGAGCAGTACTTC.

The chain has TRBV7-2 and TRBJ2-2; D is uncertain. V lost 10 bases and J lost 8, with 20 bases in between. This CDR3 spans 14 amino acids. From germline, CDR1 is SGHTA and CDR2 FQGNSA. Written as DNA, the CDR3 is TGTGCCACCCTCCCCTATCGGAGTACGGGGGAGCTGTTTTTT. It codes for CATLPYRSTGELFF.

The chain employs TRBV6-2 or TRBV6-3 and TRBJ2-5, with a possible D match to TRBD1 (5 bases). Per the germline V gene, CDR1 is MNHEY and CDR2 is SVGEGT. Deletions cut 0 bases from V and 0 bases from J, with 8 bases between. CDR3 length: 15 residues. CDR3 DNA: TGTGCCAGCAGTTACTCTCCGACAGACCAAGAGACCCAGTACTTC. Protein product: CASSYSPTDQETQYF.

This chain connects TRBV4-1 to TRBJ1-2, with D possibly TRBD1 on 5 matching bases. The germline gives CDR1 MGHRA, CDR2 YSYEKL. V was shortened by 7 bases and J by 6 bases, with 18 bases between the two germline ends. The CDR3 runs 14 residues. The CDR3 here is CASTGAGRLDGYTF. The CDR3, as DNA: TGCGCCAGCACCGGGGCAGGGAGGTTGGATGGCTACACCTTC.

The J gene is TRBJ2-7, the V gene TRBV29-1; 7 bases align to TRBD2. This CDR3 contains 14 residues. Trimming took 6 bases from V and 2 from J; bases not matched to a gene: 10. Germline V lookup: CDR1 SQVTM, CDR2 ANQGSEA. Written as DNA, the CDR3 is TGCAGCGTCAACGTGGGAGGGCCCCCCTACGAGCAGTACTTC. Its protein is CSVNVGGPPYEQYF.